A selection of T cell receptor beta chains follows, all from one sample in a study of T cell responses to AZD1222 COVID-19 vaccine. Sequencing was performed with immunoSEQ multiplex PCR; in TCRdb, only in-frame clones are kept and a portion is missing. This sample has 25,000 to 35,000 clones, with about three quarters found just once. Material: peripheral blood, obtained on day 0 of AZD1222 vaccination. The source is an adult in good health. Both conserved end residues are part of each CDR3. D genes are given only for firm matches. For some rows the clone size is stated as once, few or many, or as a class when expanded; others skip it.

v_call	d_call	clone_size	j_call	cdr3_aa	cdr3_nt
TRBV6-5	TRBD1	.	TRBJ2-7	CASSLRDRVYEQYF	TGTGCCAGCAGTCTCCGGGACAGGGTCTACGAGCAGTACTTC
TRBV11-2	.	.	TRBJ1-6	CASSFFGYNSPLHF	TGTGCCAGCAGCTTTTTCGGCTATAATTCACCCCTCCACTTT
TRBV20-1	.	.	TRBJ2-1	CSAPSYNEQFF	TGCAGTGCCCCCTCCTACAATGAGCAGTTCTTC
TRBV5-8	TRBD1	once	TRBJ1-2	CASSSGTGPAVKYGYTF	TGTGCCAGCAGTTCCGGGACAGGGCCGGCCGTTAAATATGGCTACACCTTC
TRBV19	.	.	TRBJ1-3	CASRTPGPLRGNTIYF	TGTGCCAGTAGAACCCCAGGCCCCCTCAGGGGAAACACCATATATTTT
TRBV5-6	.	few	TRBJ2-1	CASSLGTPSGNEQFF	TGTGCCAGCAGCTTGGGGACTCCCTCCGGCAATGAGCAGTTCTTC
TRBV6-5	TRBD1	.	TRBJ1-1	CASSYSPTGEGTEAFF	TGTGCCAGCAGTTACTCGCCAACAGGGGAAGGAACTGAAGCTTTCTTT
TRBV2	.	.	TRBJ1-2	CASGDILGYGYTF	TGTGCCAGCGGGGACATCTTGGGTTATGGCTACACCTTC
TRBV28	TRBD2	.	TRBJ2-3	CASRREGRNTDTQYF	TGTGCCAGCAGGCGGGAGGGCCGTAACACAGATACGCAGTATTTT
TRBV4-1	.	.	TRBJ2-7	CASSQGGDLSYEQYF	TGCGCCAGCAGCCAAGGTGGGGACCTCTCCTACGAGCAGTACTTC
TRBV5-6	.	.	TRBJ2-1	CASSFGGPRPGYEQFF	TGTGCCAGCAGCTTTGGGGGGCCCAGGCCGGGATATGAGCAGTTCTTC
TRBV19	TRBD2	.	TRBJ2-5	CASRQQWGGKETQYF	TGTGCCAGTAGACAACAGTGGGGGGGTAAAGAGACCCAGTACTTC
TRBV6-5	.	.	TRBJ2-3	CASRTPDATDTQYF	TGTGCCAGCAGAACCCCTGACGCTACAGATACGCAGTATTTT
TRBV13	.	.	TRBJ1-4	CASSRQVNEKLFF	TGTGCCAGCAGCCGACAGGTTAATGAAAAACTGTTTTTT
TRBV14	TRBD1	few	TRBJ1-2	CASSHEGQGYYGYTF	TGTGCCAGCAGCCACGAGGGACAGGGTTACTATGGCTACACCTTC
TRBV5-1	.	.	TRBJ1-1	CASSSTGNTEAFF	TGCGCCAGCAGCTCGACAGGGAACACTGAAGCTTTCTTT
TRBV12-3/TRBV12-4	.	few	TRBJ1-6	CASSLIDNSPLHF	TGTGCCAGCAGTTTAATCGATAATTCACCCCTCCACTTT
TRBV4-2	.	.	TRBJ1-2	CASSQEGYGYTF	TGTGCCAGCAGCCAAGAAGGCTATGGCTACACCTTC